This T cell receptor beta chain came from a study of CD8+CD57+ T cells in acquired aplastic anemia. Across the study: Yields of DNA that came from sorted CD4+ and CD8+ cells averaged approximately 3.2 ug. Healthy donors had, on average, roughly 9.8 million reads for their CD4+ cells. Whole-study results and caveats: A set of 25 to 35 CD8+ CDR3 sequences was shared between patients and controls, and these sequences appeared highly expressed in patients. No significant difference in CD8+ Simpson's diversity was found between patients and controls.

The CDR3 consists of 14 residues. Looked up from germline, CDR1 is ENHRY and CDR2 is SYGVKD. V lost 6 bases to trimming and J lost 4 bases; unmatched junction nucleotides: 4. Both TCR beta VDJ combination and CDR3 sequence profiling were carried out. Genomic DNA was the template for this profiling. TCRdb itself ran the reads through MiXCR, one entry per CDR3 protein. The repertoire consists of about 190,000 distinct CDR3 sequences, with 50% to 55% occurring once and the leading ten covering 15% to 20%. Concerning this clonotype: Its cognate antigen is unknown.

The sequenced sample consisted of sorted CD4+, CD8+, or CD8+CD57+ T cells (not recorded which) from PBMCs. V usage is TRBV10-3 and J usage is TRBJ2-5; 11 bases are shared with TRBD1. This clonotype originated in a human donor in good health, serving as a control. This chain's CDR3 is CAIRPGTGGETQYF. The CDR3 nucleotides are TGTGCCATCAGGCCCGGGACAGGGGGAGAGACCCAGTACTTC.